The sample holds a few counts of the clone carrying this TCR beta chain. Its antigen is undetermined. The CDR3 totals 12 residues. Germline CDR1 MNHEY, CDR2 SVGEGT. Trimming took off 5 bases at V and 4 bases at J, with 9 bases between the two ends. TCRdb called the 5' RACE reads again in MiXCR, with one record for every CDR3 protein. The table lists 8,900 or so distinct CDR3 sequences, 55% to 80% of them singletons. Overall study results and limits: The larger cohort examined one V-J beta rearrangement, not whole repertoires.

The origin of this receptor is a female donor with breast cancer. The sample was tumor-infiltrating naive CD4+ T cells sorted from the breast tumor. Subset indicated: naive CD4+ T cells, CD4+CD45RA+CD25-. The gene calls are TRBV6-2 or TRBV6-3 and TRBJ2-7; no firm D call. CDR3 sequence (DNA): TGTGCCAGCAGTGGGCCGGTATACGAGCAGTACTTC. Protein: CASSGPVYEQYF.